One and the same sample provided the 29 T cell receptor beta chains below, sequenced in a study of tumor-infiltrating lymphocytes in primary liver carcinoma. The blood RNA (from unsorted whole blood) was obtained, and germline DNA was also extracted. Production of TCR beta cDNA used 500 ng total RNA together with a constant-region primer. It was through three nested multiplex PCR rounds of slightly modified ARM-PCR that TCR beta libraries arose. In the first two PCR rounds, TRBV1-TRBV30 forward primers were paired with a C-beta reverse primer, and each round lasted roughly 10 cycles. TCRdb itself ran the multiplex PCR reads through MiXCR, one entry per CDR3 protein. Of about 180,000 distinct CDR3 sequences in the sample, about 60% were seen once. Input material: peripheral blood. These receptors all come from a man aged 40-50 years with primary liver carcinoma and hepatitis B virus infection.

This sequence joins TRBV6-1 and TRBJ2-7, with TRBD2 matching 8 bases. V lost 4 bases to trimming and J lost 2 bases; unmatched junction nucleotides: 4. CDR1 is MNHNS and CDR2 is SASEGT in the germline V gene. The CDR3 has 14 amino acids. The CDR3 reads CASSGLSGTYEQYF. CDR3 sequence (DNA): TGTGCCAGCAGTGGCCTTAGCGGGACCTACGAGCAGTACTTC.

Turning to this clonotype: A junction boundary mismatches the germline segment, possibly from a read error. This sequence joins TRBV5-1 and TRBJ2-1, with D perhaps being TRBD1 or TRBD2 (5 bases each). CDR1 SGHRS and CDR2 YFSETQ come from the germline V gene. This CDR3 contains 15 residues. CDR3 region: CTSRDGPSADREQFF. The CDR3 bases are TGCACCAGCAGGGACGGACCGTCAGCCGACCGGGAGCAGTTCTTC.

Regarding this clonotype: One base away lies a much larger clone, so this may be a sequencing read error. This chain joins TRBV11-2 and TRBJ2-7, with a weak D call TRBD1 (5 bases). The germline V gene encodes CDR1 SGHAT and CDR2 FQNNGV. The CDR3 length is 14 residues. V lost 1 base and J 13 bases, leaving 20 bases between the germline ends. The CDR3 loop is CASSLGALSSGHYF. The CDR3 nucleotides read TGTGCCAGCAGCTTAGGGGCACTATCGTCAGGGCACTACTTC.

The rearrangement joins TRBV2 to TRBJ1-1, with no clear D. The V gene's germline CDR1 is SNHLY and CDR2 FYNNEI. This CDR3 region has 14 residues. V lost 3 bases to trimming and J lost 6 bases, with 14 bases between them. CDR3 DNA sequence: TGTGCCAGCAGTGATCTTTTTGGCGGTGCTGAAGCTTTCTTT. This sequence encodes CASSDLFGGAEAFF.

A remark on this clonotype: The germline gene is not matched at one end of the junction; a read error may be the cause. The CDR3 region is CVSRRGTTNTEAFF. CDR3 coding DNA: TGTGTCAGCAGACGAGGGACAACGAACACTGAAGCTTTCTTT. This chain joins TRBV12-3 or TRBV12-4 and TRBJ1-1; weak D call: TRBD1 (6 bases). This CDR3 is built from 14 residues.

Regarding this clonotype: A single base separates this from a much larger clone, so it may be a read error. The rearrangement joins TRBV12-3 or TRBV12-4 to TRBJ2-7; no definite D call. The CDR3 runs 14 residues. The CDR3 loop reads CASSLGTGSYVQYF. The DNA of the CDR3 is TGTGCCAGCAGTTTAGGGACGGGCTCCTACGTGCAGTACTTC.

This clonotype was observed a handful of times. This sequence joins TRBV6-1 and TRBJ2-3; no definite D call. The V and J ends lost 2 bases and 1 base respectively, with 10 bases between them. The CDR3 runs to 15 residues. The germline V gene has CDR1 MNHNS and CDR2 SASEGT. The CDR3 bases are TGTGCCAGCAGTGAAAATGTCAGAGGCACAGATACGCAGTATTTT. Translated: CASSENVRGTDTQYF.

As regards this clonotype: The germline gene is not matched at one end of the junction; a read error may be the cause. The rearrangement uses TRBV6-5 and TRBJ2-7; D is possibly TRBD1 or TRBD2 (5 bases each). CDR1 is MNHEY, CDR2 SVGAGI, per germline. The CDR3 extends over 15 amino acids. Here the CDR3 reads CASRSPGRYSYDQYF. The CDR3 DNA is TGTGCCAGCAGGAGCCCGGGACGGTACTCCTACGATCAGTACTTC.

This clonotype was picked up a small number of times. The chain has TRBV10-3 and TRBJ1-5; possibly TRBD1 for D (5 bases). Per germline, CDR1 ENHRY and CDR2 SYGVKD. Trimming stripped 10 bases from V and 0 bases from J, with 22 bases between. This CDR3 region has 17 residues. The CDR3 DNA reads as TGTGCCACTACTCAAAGGGGCGGAGGGGATAGCAATCAGCCCCAGCATTTT. It translates to CATTQRGGGDSNQPQHF.

This clonotype occurred once. The V and J genes are TRBV6-5 and TRBJ2-1, with D unclear. V was trimmed by 6 bases and J by 15 bases, leaving 21 bases between them. Germline CDR1 reads MNHEY; CDR2 reads SVGAGI. The length of the CDR3 is 13 residues. As DNA, the CDR3 is TGTGCCAGCAGAAGACCGGAGTTCAATGAGTGGTTCTTC. Protein product: CASRRPEFNEWFF.

This clonotype was observed a few times. The V call is TRBV12-3 or TRBV12-4, the J call TRBJ1-5; D remains ambiguous. Trimming left V 3 bases short and J 2 bases short, with 11 bases between. CDR3 length: 15 amino acids. The CDR3, as DNA: TGTGCCAGCAGTTTTGGGAACCACGGCAATCAGCCCCAGCATTTT. This translates into CASSFGNHGNQPQHF.

As for this clonotype: The junction does not match germline at one end; this may be a read error. The J gene is TRBJ2-1, the V gene TRBV5-6; 12 bases map to TRBD2. The CDR3 loop spans 16 amino acids. Germline V lookup: CDR1 SGHDT, CDR2 YYEEEE. This chain's CDR3 is CASTRPSGRAYNEEFF. CDR3 sequence (DNA): TGTGCCAGCACCAGACCTAGCGGGAGGGCCTACAATGAGGAGTTCTTC. The entire variable domain, with the rest obtained from reference TRBV5-6 and TRBJ2-1, is as follows: DAGVTQSPTHLIKTRGQQVTLRCSPKSGHDTVSWYQQALGQGPQFIFQYYEEEERQRGNFPDRFSGHQFPNYSSELNVNALLLGDSALYLCASTRPSGRAYNEEFFGPGTRLTVL.

A word on this clonotype: One junction end does not reproduce the germline sequence, and a read error may be involved. CDR3 protein: CASSREPRGTDTQYF. In nucleotides, the CDR3 is TGCGCCAGCAGCCGAGAGCCTAGAGGCACAGATACGCAATATTTT. This chain links TRBV4-1 with TRBJ2-3; D not resolved. The CDR3 loop spans 15 amino acids. CDR1 and CDR2 from the germline V gene are MGHRA and YSYEKL.

On this clonotype itself: One end of the junction does not line up with germline, which may come from a read error. The rearrangement uses TRBV11-2 and TRBJ1-2, with TRBD1 matching over 7 bases. There are 14 residues in the CDR3. Per the germline V gene, CDR1 is SGHAT and CDR2 is FQNNGV. The CDR3 loop is CAGSAVTGVDGYTF. The CDR3 nucleotides are TGTGCCGGCAGTGCTGTAACAGGGGTCGATGGCTACACCTTC.

This clonotype was seen ten or more times. This chain uses TRBV11-2 with TRBJ2-3; 8 bases line up with TRBD2. CDR1 SGHAT and CDR2 FQNNGV come from the germline V gene. There are 16 residues in the CDR3. The V segment lost 4 bases and the J segment 3 bases; nucleotides outside the gene matches: 9. For the CDR3, the DNA is TGTGCCAGCAGCTCACCCGGGACTAGTGGGACAGATACGCAGTATTTT. As protein: CASSSPGTSGTDTQYF.

This clonotype was recorded at least ten times. The chain links TRBV29-1 to TRBJ1-1; D not resolved. V was pared by 4 bases and J by 1 base, with 1 base between. The CDR3 totals 10 residues. Germline loops: CDR1 SQVTM, CDR2 ANQGSEA. The CDR3 protein is CSVANTEAFF. CDR3 sequence (DNA): TGCAGCGTTGCGAACACTGAAGCTTTCTTT. Full variable domain (missing parts from reference TRBV29-1 and TRBJ1-1): SAVISQKPSRDICQRGTSLTIQCQVDSQVTMMFWYRQQPGQSLTLIATANQGSEATYESGFVIDKFPISRPNLTFSTLTVSNMSPEDSSIYLCSVANTEAFFGQGTRLTVV.

The V call is TRBV10-3, the J call TRBJ1-1; the D is unclear. The CDR3 consists of 13 residues. Germline V gene lookup returns CDR1 ENHRY and CDR2 SYGVKD. Trimming shortened V by 8 bases and J by 0 bases, and 10 bases separated the two germline ends. CDR3 nucleotide sequence: TGTGCCATCCGACTGGAAATGAACACTGAAGCTTTCTTT. It yields the protein CAIRLEMNTEAFF.

The rearrangement joins TRBV13 to TRBJ2-7; D perhaps matches TRBD2 (5 bases). The CDR3 length is 13 residues. Germline V lookup: CDR1 PRHDT, CDR2 FYEKMQ (reference sequence). V lost 5 bases and J 3 bases, leaving 11 bases between the germline ends. CDR3 nucleotide sequence: TGTGCCAGCAGCCGAGGGCCTGACTACGAGCAGTACTTC. Its protein product is CASSRGPDYEQYF.

As for this clonotype: The junction and the germline gene differ at one end; a read error may be behind it. DNA for the CDR3: TGCAGCGTTGAAGATCGCGTGACCGTGGGGACTGGCTATAGCTACACCTTC. Its translation is CSVEDRVTVGTGYSYTF. The chain has TRBV29-1 and TRBJ1-2; a weak D match, TRBD1 (5 bases). The CDR3 is made up of 17 amino acids. The germline V gene encodes CDR1 SQVTM and CDR2 ANQGSEA.

The V call is TRBV5-5, the J call TRBJ2-2; 9 bases match TRBD1. Germline values: CDR1 SGHKS, CDR2 YYEKEE (reference sequence). The CDR3 loop spans 17 amino acids. V shed 3 bases, J shed 5 bases, and the junction held 11 bases outside the gene matches. Here the CDR3 reads CASSSDRGGSSTGELFF. The CDR3 DNA is TGTGCCAGCAGCTCGGACAGGGGAGGATCCTCGACCGGGGAGCTGTTTTTT.

This clonotype was picked up many times. The chain links TRBV11-2 to TRBJ2-7; D ambiguous. Per the germline V gene, CDR1 is SGHAT and CDR2 is FQNNGV. The V end lost 7 bases, the J end lost 3 bases, and 7 bases lay between the germline ends. This CDR3 is built from 11 residues. CDR3 bases: TGTGCCAGCACTCGAGGCTACGAGCAGTACTTC. Translating gives CASTRGYEQYF.

Of note for this clonotype: Mismatch with germline at one junction end may stem from a read error. The chain joins TRBV11-2 to TRBJ2-7; TRBD1 is a possible D gene (6 bases). The CDR3 consists of 15 residues. CDR1 is SGHAT and CDR2 is FQNNGV in the germline V gene. CDR3 bases: TGTACCAGCAGCTTAGCTCGGGCGAGGGACATCGAGCAGTACTTC. Protein product: CTSSLARARDIEQYF.

On this clonotype itself: The junction shows a germline mismatch at one end, possibly a read error. The chain links TRBV14 to TRBJ2-5; D may be TRBD1 (6 bases). The CDR3 length is 15 residues. Germline V gene lookup returns CDR1 SGHDN and CDR2 FVKESK. As DNA, the CDR3 is TGTGCCAGCAGCCAATACAGGACAGAACAAGAGGCCCAGTACTTC. It translates to CASSQYRTEQEAQYF. The entire variable domain, with the rest obtained from reference TRBV14 and TRBJ2-5, is as follows: EAGVTQFPSHSVIEKGQTVTLRCDPISGHDNLYWYRRVMGKEIKFLLHFVKESKQDESGMPNNRFLAERTGGTYSTLKVQPAELEDSGVYFCASSQYRTEQEAQYFGPGTRLLVL.

A note on this clonotype: The conserved phenylalanine or tryptophan is not found at the CDR3 terminus, so this likely reflects a read error. The gene calls are TRBV12-3 or TRBV12-4 and TRBJ2-7; 9 nucleotides align to TRBD2. The CDR3 contains 18 residues. With V trimmed by 2 bases and J by 4 bases, 15 bases remained unmatched. The CDR3 loop is CASSLISSTHAGGYEQYY. For the CDR3, the DNA is TGTGCCAGCAGTTTAATCTCTAGCACCCACGCGGGAGGGTACGAGCAGTACTAC.

This chain joins TRBV4-2 and TRBJ2-1; D is unclear. This CDR3 comprises 12 residues. Germline V gene data show CDR1 as LGHNA and CDR2 as YNFKEQ. With 4 bases removed from V and 7 bases from J, the gap between germline ends came to 8 bases. The CDR3 protein is CASSPSLNEQFF. CDR3 nucleotide sequence: TGTGCCAGCAGCCCTTCCTTGAATGAGCAGTTCTTC.

V is TRBV6-6 and J is TRBJ2-3, with 7 positions matching TRBD2. There are 15 residues in the CDR3. After removal of 2 bases from V and 0 bases from J, the junction contained 2 bases not matched to a gene. Germline V gene data show CDR1 as MNHNY and CDR2 as SVGAGI (reference sequence). As DNA, the CDR3 is TGTGCCAGCAGTTACCGGGACTATAGCACAGATACGCAGTATTTT. Protein sequence: CASSYRDYSTDTQYF.

V is TRBV6-5 and J is TRBJ1-2; 10 bases align to TRBD1. There are 13 residues in the CDR3. CDR1 and CDR2 from the germline V gene are MNHEY and SVGAGI. V lost 9 bases to trimming and J lost 9 bases; unmatched junction nucleotides: 10. CDR3: CARSFGTGARYTF. The CDR3 coding sequence is TGTGCCAGGAGCTTTGGGACAGGGGCGCGCTACACCTTC.

The chain is built from TRBV6-1 and TRBJ1-2, with D hard to call. Germline values: CDR1 MNHNS, CDR2 SASEGT. Trimming removed 5 bases from V and 0 bases from J, with 16 bases in between. The length of the CDR3 is 16 residues. CDR3 coding DNA: TGTGCCAGCAGTACCCTGTACAGTCTAACTAACTATGGCTACACCTTC. It codes for CASSTLYSLTNYGYTF.

Regarding this clonotype: One base away lies a much larger clone, so this may be a sequencing read error. The gene calls are TRBV6-1 and TRBJ2-7, with 11 bases lining up with TRBD2. This CDR3 is 13 amino acids long. Germline CDR1 reads MNHNS; CDR2 reads SASEGT. This chain's CDR3 is CDSSGTSGYEQYF. Here the CDR3 DNA reads TGTGACAGCTCGGGGACTAGCGGCTACGAGCAGTACTTC.